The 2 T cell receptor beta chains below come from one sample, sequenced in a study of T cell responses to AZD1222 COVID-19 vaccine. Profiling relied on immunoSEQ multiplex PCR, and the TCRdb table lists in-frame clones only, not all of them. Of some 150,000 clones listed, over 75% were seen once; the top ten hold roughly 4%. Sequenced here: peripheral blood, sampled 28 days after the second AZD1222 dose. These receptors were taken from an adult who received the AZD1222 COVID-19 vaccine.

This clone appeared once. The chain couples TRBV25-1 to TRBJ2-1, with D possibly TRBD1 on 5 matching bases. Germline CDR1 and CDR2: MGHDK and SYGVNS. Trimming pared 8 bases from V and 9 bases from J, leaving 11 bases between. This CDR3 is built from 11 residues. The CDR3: CASAGYGEQFF. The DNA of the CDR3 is TGTGCCAGCGCAGGGTACGGTGAGCAGTTCTTC. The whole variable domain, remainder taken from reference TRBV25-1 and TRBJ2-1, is EADIYQTPRYLVIGTGKKITLECSQTMGHDKMYWYQQDPGMELHLIHYSYGVNSTEKGDLSSESTVSRIRTEHFPLTLESARPSHTSQYLCASAGYGEQFFGPGTRLTVL.

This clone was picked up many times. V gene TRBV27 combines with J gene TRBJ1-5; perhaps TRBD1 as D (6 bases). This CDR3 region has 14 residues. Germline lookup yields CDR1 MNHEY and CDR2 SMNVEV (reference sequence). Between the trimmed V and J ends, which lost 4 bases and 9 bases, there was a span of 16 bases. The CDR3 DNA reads TGTGCCAGCAGTTCCCCGGGGGCCTTATGGCCCCAGCATTTT. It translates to CASSSPGALWPQHF.